This TCR beta chain comes out of a study of Ad26.COV2.S vaccination and SARS-CoV-2 variants. Trimming left V 0 bases short and J 3 bases short, with 7 bases between. CDR3 size: 14 residues. Germline-derived CDR1 and CDR2 are KGHSH and LQKENI. Documented treatment: approximately 18 received Ad26.COV2.S at low or high dose, single or two shots; 5 received placebo; per-sample allocation not given. On day 63 after the first injection, vaccine and placebo recipients gave samples. The data were produced by immunoSEQ multiplex PCR, yet TCRdb's version contains in-frame clones alone and is incomplete. The sample lists approximately 400,000 clones; 83% were seen once.

This chain links TRBV18 with TRBJ2-3, with D unclear. This TCR derives from a person aged 18-60 years who received the Ad26.COV2.S COVID-19 vaccine or a placebo. Here the sequenced sample was peripheral blood, taken in a trial of Ad26.COV2.S vaccine versus placebo. CDR3 coding DNA: TGTGCCAGCTCACCACCAGACCAGACAGATACGCAGTATTTT. Translation: CASSPPDQTDTQYF.